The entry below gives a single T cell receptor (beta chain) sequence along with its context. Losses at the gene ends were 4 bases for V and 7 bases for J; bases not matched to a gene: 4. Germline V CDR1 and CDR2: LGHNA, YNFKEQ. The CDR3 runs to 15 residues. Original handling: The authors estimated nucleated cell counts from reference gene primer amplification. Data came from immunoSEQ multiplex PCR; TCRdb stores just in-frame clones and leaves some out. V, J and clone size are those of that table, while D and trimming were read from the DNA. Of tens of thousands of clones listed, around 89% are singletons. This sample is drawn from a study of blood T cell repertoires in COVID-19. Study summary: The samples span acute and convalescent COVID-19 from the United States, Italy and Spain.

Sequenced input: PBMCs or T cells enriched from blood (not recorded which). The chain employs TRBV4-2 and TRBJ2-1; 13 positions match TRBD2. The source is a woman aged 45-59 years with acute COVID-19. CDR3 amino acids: CASSPPGLAGNEQFF. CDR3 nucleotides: TGTGCCAGCAGCCCGCCGGGACTAGCGGGGAATGAGCAGTTCTTC.